This entry concerns a single T cell receptor (beta chain). One Seattle source followed patients from active infection through their disease course. The data originate from a study of blood T cell repertoires in COVID-19. The wider study: Spain, Italy and the United States supplied samples that represented acute and convalescent COVID-19. Sources were T cells, B-cell-depleted T cells, or PBMCs; the material itself was cDNA or gDNA.

The data were produced by immunoSEQ multiplex PCR, yet TCRdb's version contains in-frame clones alone and is incomplete. Counted here are about 65,000 clones, around 83% occurring once; the ten biggest clones make up about 10%. The sequencing sample was made of peripheral blood. The TCR sequence derives from a man aged 50-59 years with COVID-19, enrolled during active disease.

Here the CDR3 DNA reads TGTGCCAGCAGCCAAGGGACTAGCGGTAACAATGAGCAGTTCTTC. It specifies CASSQGTSGNNEQFF. The chain employs TRBV4-2 and TRBJ2-1, with TRBD2 identical over 10 bases. Per germline, CDR1 LGHNA and CDR2 YNFKEQ. The CDR3 runs 15 residues. V gave up 1 base and J gave up 5 bases; unmatched junction bases: 2.